The sequence of this TCR beta chain was determined in a study of cytomegalovirus exposure and HLA in healthy donors. PCR employed 60 Vbeta and 13 Jbeta primers. Method: immunoSEQ multiplex PCR; TCRdb's copy keeps in-frame clones and lacks some. Of about 130,000 clones in the sample, around two thirds are singletons; the top ten hold 2% to 2.5%. This clone was counted a few times. Its antigen remains unknown. V trimming: 9 bases; J trimming: 5 bases; junction bases outside the gene matches: 13. The CDR3 has 15 amino acids. Germline V gives CDR1 MNHNY, CDR2 SVGAGI (reference sequence). Study results and limitations: Reportedly, TCR beta sequences accurately predicted HLA-A and HLA-B alleles in most subjects. Later analysis indicated greater clonal expansion among HLA-associated TCR beta chains than among equally common other chains. Some TCR beta chains (164 of them) were listed as cytomegalovirus-associated. Most of the CMV-associated TCR beta chains (in a later analysis) appeared to be HLA-restricted.

V gene TRBV6-6 combines with J gene TRBJ2-5, with 9 bases matching TRBD2. Sequencing used PBMCs. The TCR was taken from a woman in her sixties or seventies in good health and CMV-seropositive. This CDR3 reads CASYPGGRAHETQYF. In nucleotides, the CDR3 is TGTGCCAGTTACCCTGGCGGGAGGGCCCATGAGACCCAGTACTTC.